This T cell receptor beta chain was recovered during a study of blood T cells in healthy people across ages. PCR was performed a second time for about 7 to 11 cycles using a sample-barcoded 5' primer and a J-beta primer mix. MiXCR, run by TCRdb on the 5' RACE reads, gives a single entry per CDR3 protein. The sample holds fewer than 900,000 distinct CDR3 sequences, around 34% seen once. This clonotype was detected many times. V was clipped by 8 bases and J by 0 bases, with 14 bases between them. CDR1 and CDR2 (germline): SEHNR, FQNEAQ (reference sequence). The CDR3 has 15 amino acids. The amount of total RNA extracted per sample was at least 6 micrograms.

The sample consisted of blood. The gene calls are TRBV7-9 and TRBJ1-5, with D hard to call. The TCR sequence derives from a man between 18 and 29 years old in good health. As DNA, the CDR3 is TGTGCCAGCTCACCGGCCGGTTATAGCAATCAGCCCCAGCATTTT. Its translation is CASSPAGYSNQPQHF.